Following are 26 T cell receptor beta chains from one sample sequenced in a study of PD-1 blockade in classical Hodgkin lymphoma. Relapse was seen in all patients after autologous stem cell transplantation, and brentuximab vedotin exposure was variable. Sequencing was performed with immunoSEQ multiplex PCR; in TCRdb, only in-frame clones are kept and a portion is missing. The sample contains some 41,000 clones, 86% of which appear only once. The sample in question was peripheral blood mononuclear cells (PBMCs), obtained before the second cycle of nivolumab. Every receptor here comes from a human donor with classical Hodgkin lymphoma.

The gene calls are TRBV7-9 and TRBJ2-1; the D gene is possibly TRBD1 (6 bases). Germline V gene data show CDR1 as SEHNR and CDR2 as FQNEAQ (reference sequence). V lost 4 bases, J lost 5 bases, and 15 bases lay in between. The CDR3 is 15 amino acids. Written as DNA, the CDR3 is TGTGCCAGCAGCTCCTCGGCTCAGGGGCACAATGAGCAGTTCTTC. This sequence encodes CASSSSAQGHNEQFF.

The genes are TRBV7-3 and TRBJ2-2; D is unclear. CDR1 SGHTA and CDR2 FQGTGA come from the germline V gene. Trimming took 2 bases from V and 8 from J, leaving 3 bases between them. This CDR3 comprises 11 residues. The CDR3 sequence is CASSLSGELFF. Here the CDR3 DNA reads TGTGCCAGCAGCTTATCTGGGGAGCTGTTTTTT.

The chain carries TRBV18 and TRBJ1-3; 10 bases match TRBD1. V trimming: 3 bases; J trimming: 7 bases; junction bases outside the gene matches: 9. Germline-derived CDR1 and CDR2 are KGHSH and LQKENI. The length of the CDR3 is 16 residues. This chain's CDR3 is CASSPKTGGRPNTIYF. The CDR3, as DNA: TGTGCCAGCTCACCTAAGACAGGGGGCCGGCCGAACACCATATATTTT.

The V and J genes are TRBV27 and TRBJ2-3; 8 positions match TRBD2. V dropped 4 bases and J dropped 4; count of bases not matched to a gene: 4. Per germline, CDR1 MNHEY and CDR2 SMNVEV (reference sequence). This CDR3 is built from 14 residues. CDR3 region: CASSSLAGSDTQYF. CDR3 DNA: TGTGCCAGCAGTTCCTTAGCGGGATCAGATACGCAGTATTTT.

The chain uses TRBV5-1 and TRBJ2-1; 7 positions match TRBD2. Germline values: CDR1 SGHRS, CDR2 YFSETQ. With 6 bases clipped from V and 5 bases from J, the junction kept 14 bases outside the gene matches. The CDR3 spans 16 residues. CDR3 in amino acids: CASTSEALAENNEQFF. CDR3 DNA: TGCGCCAGCACCTCGGAAGCCCTAGCGGAGAACAATGAGCAGTTCTTC.

The sample holds a few counts of this clone. V is TRBV15 and J is TRBJ2-3, with 7 bases aligning to TRBD1. The germline gives CDR1 LNHNV, CDR2 YYDKDF (reference sequence). The CDR3 totals 14 residues. After removal of 4 bases from V and 3 bases from J, the junction contained 4 bases not matched to a gene. The DNA for the CDR3 is TGTGCCACCAGCACCAGACAGGGTACAGATACGCAGTATTTT. Protein: CATSTRQGTDTQYF. Combining the CDR3 with reference TRBV15 and TRBJ2-3 gives the whole variable domain DAMVIQNPRYQVTQFGKPVTLSCSQTLNHNVMYWYQQKSSQAPKLLFHYYDKDFNNEADTPDNFQSRRPNTSFCFLDIRSPGLGDTAMYLCATSTRQGTDTQYFGPGTRLTVL.

The CDR3 spells CASSRTEDQPQHF. The CDR3 DNA follows: TGTGCCAGCAGTAGGACTGAGGATCAGCCCCAGCATTTT. The genes are TRBV6-1 and TRBJ1-5; D not certain. Between the trimmed V and J ends, which lost 5 bases and 5 bases, there was a span of 10 bases. This CDR3 is 13 amino acids long. Germline V gene data show CDR1 as MNHNS and CDR2 as SASEGT.

The chain links TRBV6-5 to TRBJ2-7; D remains unclear. Germline-derived CDR1 and CDR2 are MNHEY and SVGAGI. Deletions cut 3 bases from V and 3 bases from J, with 6 bases between. The CDR3 runs to 12 residues. DNA of the CDR3: TGTGCCAGCAGTTATTACAACTACGAGCAGTACTTC. Translated, it gives CASSYYNYEQYF.

The genes are TRBV6-1 and TRBJ2-6; 8 bases align to TRBD1. Germline V CDR1 and CDR2: MNHNS, SASEGT. V shed 5 bases and J 2 bases; nucleotides not matched to a gene: 2. The CDR3 covers 15 residues. Here the CDR3 reads CASSQQGAGANVLTF. The DNA for the CDR3 is TGTGCCAGCAGTCAACAGGGGGCTGGGGCCAACGTCCTGACTTTC.

This clone was seen just once. The chain links TRBV9 to TRBJ2-1; D may correspond to TRBD1 or TRBD2 (6 bases each). Germline lookup yields CDR1 SGDLS and CDR2 YYNGEE. V dropped 5 bases and J dropped 8 bases, with 23 bases sitting between them. The CDR3 covers 16 residues. CDR3 sequence: CASSPEGGRALDEQFF. The CDR3 DNA reads as TGTGCCAGCAGTCCGGAGGGGGGCAGGGCCTTGGATGAGCAGTTCTTC.

V is TRBV6-9 and J is TRBJ2-1; D unclear. This CDR3 is built from 14 residues. The V end lost 3 bases, the J end lost 6 bases, and 12 bases lay between the germline ends. The germline CDR1 and CDR2 sequences are MNHGY and SVAAGI. The CDR3 region has the DNA TGTGCCAGCAGTTACGCCCTTGCGTCCAATGAGCAGTTCTTC. This sequence encodes CASSYALASNEQFF.

This clone was seen once. The genes are TRBV18 and TRBJ2-2; D uncertain. Germline V lookup: CDR1 KGHSH, CDR2 LQKENI. The CDR3 runs to 12 residues. The V end was cut by 1 base, the J end by 7 bases, with 4 bases between. The CDR3 is CASSPRGGELFF. Written as DNA, the CDR3 is TGTGCCAGCTCACCACGGGGCGGGGAGCTGTTTTTT.

The CDR3 DNA reads TGTGCCAGCAGTGAGAGGGCAGGTCAGGGGGCGCGGGGCTACACCTTC. Translated: CASSERAGQGARGYTF. The chain uses TRBV6-1 and TRBJ1-2, with 8 bases that match TRBD1. Trimming took 3 bases from V and 8 from J; bases not matched to a gene: 14. The V gene's germline CDR1 is MNHNS and CDR2 SASEGT. CDR3 size: 16 residues.

This chain joins TRBV6-5 and TRBJ2-3; D may match TRBD1 or TRBD2 (5 bases each). The CDR3 runs to 14 residues. V was cut by 7 bases and J by 3 bases, with 14 bases left in between. Germline V CDR1 and CDR2: MNHEY, SVGAGI. As DNA, the CDR3 is TGTGCCAGCACCTCCGGGTGGGGGACAGATACGCAGTATTTT. It is translated as CASTSGWGTDTQYF.

This rearrangement joins TRBV14 to TRBJ1-2; D call uncertain. CDR1 is SGHDN and CDR2 is FVKESK in the germline V gene. The CDR3 consists of 15 residues. V was trimmed by 4 bases and J by 4 bases, leaving 16 bases between them. CDR3 bases: TGTGCCAGCAGCCCGCGACCCGACGGGTTCTATGGCTACACCTTC. Protein: CASSPRPDGFYGYTF.

The chain employs TRBV2 and TRBJ2-3; 9 bases align to TRBD2. V gave up 4 bases and J gave up 7 bases; unmatched junction bases: 6. CDR3 length equals 14 residues. Germline CDR1 SNHLY, CDR2 FYNNEI. The CDR3 DNA reads as TGTGCCAGCAGTGGGCGGGGGGGCGCAAATACGCAGTATTTT. Protein product: CASSGRGGANTQYF.

The rearrangement joins TRBV10-3 to TRBJ1-4; 7 nucleotides align to TRBD1. Germline CDR1 is ENHRY and CDR2 is SYGVKD. The V gene end was trimmed by 2 bases and the J gene end by 8 bases; junction bases not matched to a gene: 14. This CDR3 is 17 amino acids long. DNA for the CDR3: TGTGCCATCAGTGAGCTAGACAGGGCCCCTAATCGGGAAAAACTGTTTTTT. Translated: CAISELDRAPNREKLFF.

CDR3 in amino acids: CASSPAPTTYLGSPLHF. The CDR3, as DNA: TGTGCCAGCAGTCCAGCCCCAACTACCTACCTAGGTTCACCCCTCCACTTT. The J gene is TRBJ1-6, the V gene TRBV2; the D is unclear. Trimming pared 5 bases from V and 9 bases from J, leaving 23 bases between. The CDR3 is 17 residues long. The germline CDR1 and CDR2 sequences are SNHLY and FYNNEI.

Notes on this clone: One end of the junction fails to match germline, which may point to a read error. The chain carries TRBV19 and TRBJ2-2; no definite D call. CDR3 size: 14 residues. Germline assignment: CDR1 LNHDA and CDR2 SQIVND (reference sequence). CDR3 in DNA: TGTGCCAGTACTCACAGCTTGGGCGCCGGAGAGCTGTTTTTT. This translates into CASTHSLGAGELFF. The full variable domain, with the rest looked up from reference TRBV19 and TRBJ2-2, is DGGITQSPKYLFRKEGQNVTLSCEQNLNHDAMYWYRQDPGQGLRLIYYSQIVNDFQKGDIAEGYSVSREKKESFPLTVTSAQKNPTAFYLCASTHSLGAGELFFGEGSRLTVL.

The genes are TRBV4-2 and TRBJ2-1, with D unresolved. The CDR3 is made up of 15 amino acids. V lost 5 bases to trimming and J lost 0 bases, with 11 bases between them. Germline V gene lookup returns CDR1 LGHNA and CDR2 YNFKEQ. CDR3 loop: CASSFTRNSYNEQFF. Written as DNA, the CDR3 is TGTGCCAGCAGCTTTACAAGGAACTCCTACAATGAGCAGTTCTTC.

The chain employs TRBV11-1 and TRBJ2-3; D remains unclear. The CDR3 is 14 amino acids. Trimming took off 5 bases at V and 2 bases at J, with 11 bases between the two ends. Germline loops: CDR1 SGHAT, CDR2 FQDESV (reference sequence). CDR3 sequence: CASSVRPYTDTQYF. CDR3 bases: TGTGCCAGCAGCGTCAGACCCTACACAGATACGCAGTATTTT.

This clone was detected once. The chain combines TRBV28 with TRBJ2-1; 14 bases map to TRBD2. Unmatched junction bases numbered 6, after V lost 3 bases and J lost 2 bases. Germline lookup yields CDR1 MDHEN and CDR2 SYDVKM. This CDR3 spans 18 amino acids. CDR3 nucleotide sequence: TGTGCCAGCAGTTTCGGGACTAGCGGGGGTCACACCTACAATGAGCAGTTCTTC. Translating gives CASSFGTSGGHTYNEQFF.

The chain is built from TRBV10-3 and TRBJ1-2; unclear D gene. The CDR3 is made up of 13 amino acids. Germline assignment: CDR1 ENHRY and CDR2 SYGVKD. Trimming shortened V by 10 bases and J by 2 bases, and 14 bases separated the two germline ends. The CDR3 spells CATPRAGNYGYTF. The CDR3, as DNA: TGTGCCACCCCTAGGGCTGGAAACTATGGCTACACCTTC.

A single count supports this clone. This chain links TRBV28 with TRBJ1-2, with 7 bases matching TRBD1. V dropped 7 bases and J dropped 5; count of bases not matched to a gene: 13. CDR3 length: 15 amino acids. CDR1 and CDR2 (germline): MDHEN, SYDVKM. The CDR3 is CASTRETGLRYGYTF. DNA for the CDR3: TGTGCCAGCACCCGGGAGACAGGGCTTCGGTATGGCTACACCTTC.

This clone was counted only a few times. CDR3 nucleotide sequence: TGTGCCAGCAACCCAACAGGGGGAAAGTGGGATGGCTACACCTTC. Protein sequence: CASNPTGGKWDGYTF. V and J are TRBV7-9 and TRBJ1-2, with TRBD1 matching over 8 bases. The V segment lost 7 bases and the J segment 6 bases; nucleotides outside the gene matches: 13. The germline V gene encodes CDR1 SEHNR and CDR2 FQNEAQ (reference sequence). This CDR3 contains 15 residues.

This clone was seen more than once but under ten times. Other DNA sequences from this sample encode an identical CDR3 as well. The chain joins TRBV6-5 to TRBJ2-2; D remains ambiguous. Trimming cost V 5 bases and J 0 bases, with 7 bases left between them. The germline V gene encodes CDR1 MNHEY and CDR2 SVGAGI. The CDR3 runs 14 residues. In nucleotides, the CDR3 is TGTGCCAGCAGTCGGACCACGAACACCGGGGAGCTGTTTTTT. It encodes CASSRTTNTGELFF.